These 18 T cell receptor beta chains were sequenced from one sample in a study of T cell changes during pregnancy in multiple sclerosis. TCRdb keeps only in-frame clones here, not all; method: immunoSEQ multiplex PCR. The repertoire holds tens of thousands of clones, with around 94% as singletons. This sample comprised CD4+ T cells from peripheral blood mononuclear cells, obtained in the second trimester of pregnancy. All receptors derive from a female donor with multiple sclerosis, enrolled in a pregnancy study.

The chain couples TRBV5-4 to TRBJ2-7; TRBD2 might be the D (7 bases). CDR1 and CDR2 (germline): SGHNT, YYREEE (reference sequence). V was shortened by 3 bases and J by 1 base, with 14 bases between the two germline ends. CDR3 size: 15 residues. The CDR3 spells CASSWGGALSYEQYF. The CDR3 DNA reads as TGTGCCAGCAGCTGGGGGGGGGCGCTTTCCTACGAGCAGTACTTC.

The rearrangement uses TRBV12-5 and TRBJ1-3, with TRBD1 identical over 8 bases. Germline V gene sequence: CDR1 LGHNT, CDR2 FRNRAP. The length of the CDR3 is 18 residues. V was clipped by 4 bases and J by 2 bases; unmatched bases: 13. The CDR3 sequence is CASGSPYGQGLTGNTIYF. In DNA form, the CDR3 reads TGTGCTAGTGGTTCCCCATACGGACAGGGTTTAACTGGAAACACCATATATTTT.

The J gene is TRBJ1-6, the V gene TRBV14; the D gene is possibly TRBD1 (5 bases). Germline-derived CDR1 and CDR2 are SGHDN and FVKESK. This CDR3 is 15 amino acids long. V gave up 6 bases and J gave up 10 bases, with 19 bases separating them. The CDR3 nucleotides are TGTGCCAGCAGTCCAAGTTGGAGGGAGGGGTCACCCCTCCACTTT. This encodes CASSPSWREGSPLHF.

CDR3 in amino acids: CASSLALGTGYEKLFF. The CDR3 nucleotides read TGTGCCAGCAGCTTAGCGCTTGGGACAGGGTACGAAAAACTGTTTTTT. The chain joins TRBV7-2 to TRBJ1-4; 9 bases agree with TRBD1. Germline lookup yields CDR1 SGHTA and CDR2 FQGNSA. Trimming at V came to 0 bases and at J to 8 bases, leaving 7 bases not matched to a gene. This CDR3 is 16 amino acids long.

This chain connects TRBV7-3 to TRBJ2-2, with TRBD2 identical over 8 bases. V shed 5 bases, J shed 1 base, and the junction held 15 bases outside the gene matches. CDR1 SGHTA and CDR2 FQGTGA come from the germline V gene. The CDR3 length is 19 residues. CDR3 in amino acids: CASSPYSSSGRLNTGELFF. For the CDR3, the DNA is TGTGCCAGCAGCCCCTACTCCTCCAGCGGGAGACTGAACACCGGGGAGCTGTTTTTT.

This clone was counted a few times. V usage is TRBV6-6 and J usage is TRBJ2-7; TRBD1 agrees at 9 bases. Losses at the gene ends were 6 bases for V and 5 bases for J; bases not matched to a gene: 11. This CDR3 is built from 15 residues. Germline CDR1 reads MNHNY; CDR2 reads SVGAGI (reference sequence). DNA of the CDR3: TGTGCCAGCAGCCCTGAGGGACAGGGATCCAACGAGCAGTACTTC. Its translation is CASSPEGQGSNEQYF.

This chain joins TRBV5-6 and TRBJ2-7, with D possibly being TRBD1 (5 bases). The V gene lost 0 bases and the J gene lost 3 bases, with 13 bases spanning the gap. Looked up from germline, CDR1 is SGHDT and CDR2 is YYEEEE. The CDR3 runs to 15 residues. The CDR3 is CASSLVGRALYEQYF. The CDR3 DNA reads TGTGCCAGCAGCTTGGTCGGCAGGGCTCTCTACGAGCAGTACTTC.

For the CDR3, the DNA is TGTGCCAGCAGGCCGGACAGGGCGATGAGGACTGAAGCTTTCTTT. Amino acids: CASRPDRAMRTEAFF. The rearrangement joins TRBV6-6 to TRBJ1-1; 8 nucleotides agree with TRBD1. Germline assignment: CDR1 MNHNY and CDR2 SVGAGI (reference sequence). This CDR3 is built from 15 residues. The V and J ends lost 6 bases and 5 bases, in that order; junction bases with no gene match: 11.

This clone was seen a single time. The V call is TRBV5-1, the J call TRBJ1-2; D is possibly TRBD1 (6 bases). Looked up from germline, CDR1 is SGHRS and CDR2 is YFSETQ. Trimming removed 0 bases at V and 7 bases at J, with 13 bases between. The CDR3 extends over 14 amino acids. Here the CDR3 DNA reads TGCGCCAGCAGCTTGGCCCAGGGGACGCGTGGCTACACCTTC. It encodes CASSLAQGTRGYTF.

The chain combines TRBV9 with TRBJ2-3; D remains ambiguous. Germline CDR1 SGDLS, CDR2 YYNGEE. This CDR3 is 14 amino acids long. Between the trimmed V and J ends, which lost 0 bases and 1 base, there was a span of 6 bases. DNA of the CDR3: TGTGCCAGCAGCGTAGTGAGCCGCACAGATACGCAGTATTTT. Its translation is CASSVVSRTDTQYF.

The J gene is TRBJ2-3, the V gene TRBV5-1, with 12 bases aligning to TRBD2. Germline trimming cut 4 bases from V and 5 bases from J; bases unmatched to any gene: 5. CDR3 length: 15 amino acids. Germline lookup yields CDR1 SGHRS and CDR2 YFSETQ. In DNA, the CDR3 is TGCGCCAGCAGCCGGACTAGCGGGGAGGTAGATACGCAGTATTTT. Translated, it gives CASSRTSGEVDTQYF.

This sequence joins TRBV5-1 and TRBJ2-5; TRBD2 is a possible D gene (7 bases). The germline gives CDR1 SGHRS, CDR2 YFSETQ. This CDR3 region has 15 residues. V was clipped by 6 bases and J by 1 base, with 16 bases between them. CDR3 sequence (DNA): TGCGCCAGCACCGGGGGGCAGGGGTCCCAAGAGACCCAGTACTTC. The encoded protein is CASTGGQGSQETQYF.

The chain uses TRBV7-3 and TRBJ2-2; D might be TRBD2 (7 bases). Trimming stripped 0 bases from V and 1 base from J, with 9 bases between. Germline V gene data show CDR1 as SGHTA and CDR2 as FQGTGA. This CDR3 comprises 16 residues. The CDR3, as DNA: TGTGCCAGCAGCTTAACCGGGGGGCGGAACACCGGGGAGCTGTTTTTT. This encodes CASSLTGGRNTGELFF.

This chain links TRBV10-2 with TRBJ2-1; the match to TRBD2 covers 8 bases. The CDR3 length is 15 residues. CDR1 WSHSY and CDR2 SAAADI come from the germline V gene. The V and J ends lost 0 bases and 3 bases, in that order; junction bases with no gene match: 1. CDR3 region: CASSESSGVYNEQFF. CDR3 sequence (DNA): TGCGCCAGCAGTGAGTCTAGCGGGGTCTACAATGAGCAGTTCTTC.

V gene TRBV5-4 combines with J gene TRBJ2-4; D perhaps matches TRBD2 (5 bases). V dropped 3 bases and J dropped 0 bases, with 16 bases sitting between them. Germline values: CDR1 SGHNT, CDR2 YYREEE (reference sequence). This CDR3 is built from 17 residues. CDR3: CASSSYTSGLAKNIQYF. The CDR3 DNA reads as TGTGCCAGCAGCTCGTACACTAGTGGGTTAGCCAAAAACATTCAGTACTTC.

This clone was picked up one time. The rearrangement uses TRBV18 and TRBJ2-7; 8 positions match TRBD1. CDR3 length: 15 amino acids. The J segment lost 6 bases and the V segment lost 1 base, leaving 8 bases of the junction unmatched. CDR1 and CDR2 from the germline V gene are KGHSH and LQKENI. The CDR3 DNA reads as TGTGCCAGCTCACCACTACCGGACAGGGAACGCGAGCAGTACTTC. It yields the protein CASSPLPDREREQYF. The complete variable domain, with remaining parts taken from reference TRBV18 and TRBJ2-7, reads NAGVMQNPRHLVRRRGQEARLRCSPMKGHSHVYWYRQLPEEGLKFMVYLQKENIIDESGMPKERFSAEFPKEGPSILRIQQVVRGDSAAYFCASSPLPDREREQYFGPGTRLTVT.

This clone showed up just a few times. The chain recombines TRBV18 with TRBJ1-5; D not certain. This CDR3 is built from 15 residues. Germline CDR1 is KGHSH and CDR2 is LQKENI. V was trimmed by 8 bases and J by 3 bases, leaving 17 bases between them. As DNA, the CDR3 is TGTGCCAGCACCCGGCAGGCGGGAATCAATCAGCCCCAGCATTTT. As protein: CASTRQAGINQPQHF.

The J gene is TRBJ2-7, the V gene TRBV5-4, with 11 bases fitting TRBD1. CDR1 and CDR2 from the germline V gene are SGHNT and YYREEE (reference sequence). V was clipped by 5 bases and J by 4 bases; unmatched bases: 8. This CDR3 contains 15 residues. CDR3 in amino acids: CASSYGQGASYEQYF. The CDR3 bases are TGTGCCAGCAGTTACGGACAGGGGGCTTCGTACGAGCAGTACTTC.